The 20 T cell receptor beta chains given below trace back to one sample, sequenced in a study of spatial heterogeneity in lung cancer (dated by TCRdb to between 2018 and 2021). Library preparation used 5' RACE. Reads for this sample came from a NextSeq 500. TCRdb trimmed public reads at Q25 via fastp, called clones via MiXCR and kept in-frame beta chains. A single entry per CDR3 protein holds the most common genes and DNA from its merged rows. In all, the sample holds about 8,000 distinct CDR3 sequences, and around 16% of those were seen once. Approximately 16% of the sample is held by the ten biggest clonotypes. Per the publication, the time point label means: sample taken at primary tumor resection. This specimen consisted of normal lung tissue next to the tumor, obtained at surgery. The receptors derive from a male donor with early-stage non-small cell lung cancer.

This clonotype counts as medium-sized (0.01 to 0.1%). This sequence joins TRBV18 and TRBJ2-7, with D maybe TRBD2 (5 bases). Germline V gene sequence: CDR1 KGHSH, CDR2 LQKENI. V lost 3 bases to trimming and J lost 2 bases, with 14 bases between them. The CDR3 totals 15 residues. The CDR3 sequence is CASSPKRETTYEQYF. The DNA for the CDR3 is TGTGCCAGCTCACCTAAGAGGGAGACCACCTACGAGCAGTACTTC.

Points on this clonotype: A read error may be the cause here, since a much bigger clone is one base away. The rearrangement joins TRBV2 to TRBJ2-5, with no clear D. From germline, CDR1 is SNHLY and CDR2 FYNNEI. V was trimmed by 4 bases and J by 5 bases, leaving 2 bases between them. The CDR3 runs 10 residues. DNA of the CDR3: TGTGCCAGCAGTGGTGAGACCCAGTACTTC. Translation: CASSGETQYF.

This clonotype has just a few counts. This chain joins TRBV6-2 or TRBV6-3 and TRBJ1-1, with D perhaps matching TRBD1 (6 bases). The germline V and J ends were trimmed by 7 bases and 0 bases, with 12 bases remaining between them. The CDR3 is made up of 14 amino acids. Germline V gene sequence: CDR1 MNHEY, CDR2 SVGEGT. CDR3 residues: CASMIQGVNTEAFF. CDR3 sequence (DNA): TGTGCCAGCATGATACAGGGTGTGAACACTGAAGCTTTCTTT.

The CDR3 DNA sequence: TGTGCCAGCAGTGGATGGGGGACAGCCGGCGGCTACACCTTC. This sequence encodes CASSGWGTAGGYTF. The rearrangement uses TRBV6-1 and TRBJ1-2; TRBD1 agrees at 7 bases. The germline CDR1 and CDR2 sequences are MNHNS and SASEGT. Trimming took 4 bases from V and 8 from J; bases not matched to a gene: 10. There are 14 residues in the CDR3.

The rearrangement joins TRBV18 to TRBJ1-2; D is undetermined. The length of the CDR3 is 16 residues. Trimming pared 3 bases from V and 10 bases from J, leaving 24 bases between. From germline, CDR1 is KGHSH and CDR2 LQKENI. The CDR3 region is CASSPETGPTKDDYTF. The CDR3 DNA reads as TGTGCCAGCTCACCTGAGACCGGTCCCACGAAAGATGACTACACCTTC.

Sample share makes this clonotype medium-sized (0.01 to 0.1%). J is TRBJ2-3 and V is TRBV12-3 or TRBV12-4, with 8 bases matching TRBD1. V shed 5 bases and J 1 base; nucleotides not matched to a gene: 5. CDR3 length equals 15 residues. This CDR3 is CASSLSGQGTDTQYF. The DNA for the CDR3 is TGTGCCAGCAGTCTCTCGGGACAGGGCACAGATACGCAGTATTTT.

The gene calls are TRBV4-1 and TRBJ2-3, with 10 bases that match TRBD2. With V trimmed by 7 bases and J by 2 bases, 3 bases remained unmatched. The CDR3 length is 14 residues. Germline-derived CDR1 and CDR2 are MGHRA and YSYEKL. In DNA form, the CDR3 reads TGCGCCAGCACCCTAGCGGGGGCCACAGATACGCAGTATTTT. Translation gives CASTLAGATDTQYF.

V gene TRBV6-6 combines with J gene TRBJ1-2; 8 bases are a match to TRBD1. Germline values: CDR1 MNHNY, CDR2 SVGAGI (reference sequence). With V trimmed by 7 bases and J by 0 bases, 13 bases remained unmatched. The CDR3 runs 17 residues. The CDR3 nucleotides are TGTGCCAGCACCTCACCCCCCGGGACAGGTCCTAACTATGGCTACACCTTC. Translation: CASTSPPGTGPNYGYTF.

By proportion, this clonotype is medium-sized. The rearrangement uses TRBV25-1 and TRBJ2-3, with 7 bases aligning to TRBD2. Germline V gene data show CDR1 as MGHDK and CDR2 as SYGVNS. The CDR3 runs 14 residues. V shed 4 bases, J shed 6 bases, and the junction held 7 bases outside the gene matches. CDR3 bases: TGTGCCAGCAGTGGAGCGGGGACTGAGGATACGCAGTATTTT. Translating it yields CASSGAGTEDTQYF.

The genes are TRBV3-1 and TRBJ2-1, with D possibly being TRBD1 (5 bases). Deletions cut 0 bases from V and 7 bases from J, with 7 bases between. Germline V gene lookup returns CDR1 LGHDT and CDR2 YNNKEL (reference sequence). CDR3 length equals 13 residues. CDR3 protein: CASSQDRGNEQFF. The CDR3, as DNA: TGTGCCAGCAGCCAAGATAGGGGAAATGAGCAGTTCTTC.

This clonotype was recorded many times. The rearrangement links TRBV6-6 to TRBJ2-7, with D perhaps given as TRBD1 or TRBD2 (5 bases each). Trimming left V 7 bases short and J 4 bases short, with 14 bases between. Germline V CDR1 and CDR2: MNHNY, SVGAGI (reference sequence). The CDR3 runs to 13 residues. CDR3 coding DNA: TGTGCCAGCACCAACCTTGGGGGATACGAGCAGTACTTC. Protein product: CASTNLGGYEQYF.

This clonotype has more than one count but fewer than ten. The chain uses TRBV13 and TRBJ2-3; 8 nucleotides line up with TRBD1. CDR1 is PRHDT, CDR2 FYEKMQ, per germline (reference sequence). V lost 8 bases to trimming and J lost 4 bases; unmatched junction nucleotides: 8. CDR3 length: 14 amino acids. CDR3 bases: TGTGCCAGCCGACCCAAGACAGGGGCAGATACGCAGTATTTT. Protein: CASRPKTGADTQYF. Together with reference TRBV13 and TRBJ2-3, the CDR3 gives the full variable domain: AAGVIQSPRHLIKEKRETATLKCYPIPRHDTVYWYQQGPGQDPQFLISFYEKMQSDKGSIPDRFSAQQFSDYHSELNMSSLELGDSALYFCASRPKTGADTQYFGPGTRLTVL.

By share, this clonotype ranks as medium-sized (0.01 to 0.1%). V and J are TRBV27 and TRBJ1-5; maybe TRBD1 (6 bases). This CDR3 has 15 residues. Germline CDR1 MNHEY, CDR2 SMNVEV (reference sequence). V lost 1 base, J lost 3 bases, and 10 bases lay in between. The CDR3 loop is CASSLWGANNQPQHF. The CDR3 coding sequence is TGTGCCAGCAGTTTATGGGGGGCCAACAATCAGCCCCAGCATTTT.

The rearrangement uses TRBV4-2 and TRBJ2-5, with TRBD1 identical over 12 bases. The V and J ends lost 0 bases and 5 bases, in that order; junction bases with no gene match: 4. The V gene's germline CDR1 is LGHNA and CDR2 YNFKEQ. The CDR3 contains 16 residues. The CDR3 bases are TGTGCCAGCAGCCAAGATACCGGGACAGGGGGCGAGACCCAGTACTTC. This encodes CASSQDTGTGGETQYF.

This clonotype was observed a few times. The CDR3 region has the DNA TGTGCCAGCAGCCCCTTGGGGACGGTCGCGTCCGTGGAGCAGTACTTC. Protein sequence: CASSPLGTVASVEQYF. The chain couples TRBV3-1 to TRBJ2-7; D may match TRBD1 or TRBD2 (5 bases each). V shed 4 bases and J shed 7 bases, with 23 bases lying between them. This CDR3 has 16 residues. Germline lookup yields CDR1 LGHDT and CDR2 YNNKEL (reference sequence).

V usage is TRBV20-1 and J usage is TRBJ2-3; D might be TRBD2 (5 bases). V was cut by 6 bases and J by 4 bases, with 11 bases left in between. The CDR3 extends over 12 amino acids. The germline gives CDR1 DFQATT, CDR2 SNEGSKA (reference sequence). The CDR3 bases are TGCAGTGCGCCGAGAGGGCCAGATACGCAGTATTTT. This gives the protein CSAPRGPDTQYF.

The genes are TRBV27 and TRBJ1-2; D call uncertain. V lost 5 bases and J 3 bases, leaving 7 bases between the germline ends. The CDR3 is 12 residues long. The germline gives CDR1 MNHEY, CDR2 SMNVEV (reference sequence). CDR3 nucleotides: TGTGCCAGCAGTGACGGCTACTATGGCTACACCTTC. Its protein product is CASSDGYYGYTF.

The chain couples TRBV10-3 to TRBJ1-5; 8 bases are shared with TRBD1. This CDR3 spans 13 amino acids. CDR1 is ENHRY, CDR2 SYGVKD, per germline. The V gene end was trimmed by 6 bases and the J gene end by 7 bases; junction bases not matched to a gene: 5. Here the CDR3 reads CAIRDRDGQPQHF. CDR3 nucleotide sequence: TGTGCCATCAGGGACAGGGACGGGCAGCCCCAGCATTTT.

The V and J genes are TRBV11-3 and TRBJ2-7; the D gene is possibly TRBD2 (6 bases). Germline values: CDR1 SGHNT, CDR2 YENEEA. The V gene lost 2 bases and the J gene lost 7 bases, with 18 bases spanning the gap. CDR3 length equals 15 residues. The CDR3, as DNA: TGTGCCAGCAGCTTAACCCCCCTCGGGACTGGGGAGCAGTACTTC. This encodes CASSLTPLGTGEQYF.

The chain combines TRBV6-6 with TRBJ1-1; the D gene is possibly TRBD1 (5 bases). Trimming removed 3 bases from V and 4 bases from J, with 9 bases in between. CDR3 size: 13 residues. CDR1 is MNHNY, CDR2 SVGAGI, per germline (reference sequence). CDR3 protein: CASSYDGGTEAFF. Written as DNA, the CDR3 is TGTGCCAGCAGTTATGACGGGGGCACTGAAGCTTTCTTT.